The T cell receptor (beta chain) under discussion was sequenced for a study of T cells in Graves' hyperthyroidism and ophthalmopathy. The overall study: Upon initial diagnosis and before any treatment, peripheral blood was collected. General study points: Most expanded thyroid clonotypes above 0.001 recurred in blood.

Germline V CDR1 and CDR2: GTSNPN, SVGIG (reference sequence). This CDR3 has 11 amino acids. Trimming stripped 5 bases from V and 4 bases from J, with 5 bases between. This clonotype was recorded a few times. Its target is not known. There were TCR beta CDR3 regions amplified from RNA transcripts. HTBI primers were the set used in a first-round RT-PCR of the TCR CDR3. TCRdb reanalysed the multiplex PCR reads using MiXCR and keeps one entry per CDR3 protein. The repertoire holds about 350,000 distinct CDR3 sequences, around 18% seen once, with around a sixth in the top ten. Those patients with uncontrolled infection, other autoimmune disease, pregnancy or lactation were excluded.

The receptor was isolated from a woman between 35 and 50 years old with Graves' ophthalmopathy. The chain links TRBV30 to TRBJ1-4, with no clear D. The specimen sequenced was blood. The CDR3 is CAWDNNEKLFF. The DNA for the CDR3 is TGTGCCTGGGATAATAATGAAAAACTGTTTTTT.